This T cell receptor beta chain was retrieved from a study of shared clonotypes between healthy human individuals (dated by TCRdb to the early 2020s). Turning to the overall study: The cohort included three men and a couple of women between 18 and 49 years of age. For each donor, CD4 naive and CD4 memory were each run on three plates, CD8 naive on two plates, and CD8 memory on one plate. To estimate repertoire size and how much clonotypes are shared between individuals, the study performed deep sequencing of blood TCR repertoires from 4 to 6 healthy adults. Libraries were prepared and TCR repertoires were sequenced by different laboratories using diverse techniques, in order to increase sequencing depth and limit assay-specific biases. Each donor's leukapheresis produced roughly between roughly 0.9 and 9 billion PBMCs.

The donors were healthy, HIV-negative adults who had no recently reported acute infections or vaccinations. All donors were Caucasian adults living in Nashville, Tennessee, USA. CD4+ T cells were enriched through magnetic negative selection, after which naive cells were positively selected on CD45RA and the remaining negative fraction served as the memory subset. After blood collection by leukapheresis, PBMCs were isolated using Ficoll-Histopaque density gradient centrifugation and then cryopreserved in the vapor phase of liquid nitrogen. Purity and quantity of every magnetically sorted T cell population were checked by analytical flow cytometry. Genomic DNA was isolated from each sorted fraction and quantified by UV absorbance on a Nanodrop 2000c. Study-wide findings and limitations: Pairwise subsampling indicated that sequencing depth was expected to affect the degree of clonotype sharing among donors. Sampling was restricted to blood, and TCR repertoires in tissues likely differ from the TCR repertoires found in blood. Because the study included a small number of donors, the genetic and exposure-history diversity represented was limited. Compared with non-shared clonotypes, clonotypes shared by all four sorted-subset donors had higher generation probabilities. Naive subsets generally had larger estimated clonotype richness than memory subsets. Across a handful of donors, around 5% of naive CD4, around 3.3% of naive CD8, under 2.5% of memory CD4, and roughly 0.41% of memory CD8 clonotypes were shared. Even with the large sequencing depth, rarefaction of the sorted-subset datasets indicated that sequencing was incomplete.

TCR CDR3 regions were amplified from genomic DNA by multiplex PCR using the deep immunoSEQ assay. Extracted genomic DNA from each cell subset was distributed evenly across all wells of several immunoSEQ 96-well plates, and each plate was treated as a replicate. For sorted subsets, each replicate PCR was loaded with 200 to 250 ng genomic DNA, equivalent to approximately 27,000 T cell genomes. The purified libraries were quantified using a Qubit 3.0 fluorometer, sized with a Bioanalyzer 2100, and then quantified again using the KAPA Library Quantification kit. Each immunoSEQ 96-well plate was sequenced on its own single-read 150-cycle Illumina NextSeq 550 flow cell. In the authors' own workflow: Because the immunoSEQ output included only junctional sequences and no quality scores, the filtering could not be the same as the filtering used for full-length reads. Sequences were annotated with PyIR, a Python wrapper for IgBLAST v1.9, and V/J genes and CDR3 were assigned using IMGT germline references. Reads were removed for weak V/J assignments (E-value above 1e-6), missing CDR3, stop codons, out-of-frame junctions, or ambiguous translated residues. A V3J clonotype was defined by an identical inferred V gene, J gene, and CDR3 amino acid sequence. Percentage overlap between repertoires was calculated by dividing the number of shared unique clonotypes by the size of the smaller repertoire. RTK rarefaction, the Chao1 estimator, and Recon v2.1 estimates of unobserved clonotypes were used to assess repertoire richness. Generation probabilities were computed with OLGA for all TCRbeta clonotypes obtained by the gDNA method from several donors. The clones in this table, taken by TCRdb from immuneACCESS, are in-frame only. Not every clone is retained; where verified, under half of the shortfall comes from an unresolved V gene, and the cause of the rest is unknown. V and J calls and clone size follow that table, whereas D and trimming were derived from the DNA. The table for this sample lists approximately 2.1 million clones; approximately 95% of them were counted only once. Clones ranked in the top ten supply 0.3% to 0.4% of the sample.

Concerning this clone: Its recognized antigen is unknown. Base quality data are lacking; no much larger clone is found one base away.

CDR1 and CDR2 are drawn from the germline V gene: SGHTA, FQGTGA. The germline V end is reduced by 2 bases and the J end by 9 bases; junction bases left unmatched: 8. Including the terminal cysteine and phenylalanine, the CDR3 comprises 15 residues. CDR3 DNA only is kept here, 45 bases in frame from base 1. The clonotype was recovered from a man between 18 and 35 years old in good health. Some clones in this sample may be carry-over from other donors' samples. Specimen: naive CD4+ T cells from PBMCs. The label giving this sample's cell subset or site can be read as: CD45RA+ positively selected. This sequence uses TRBV7-3 and TRBJ2-1; 9 bases in the middle match TRBD2. This receptor has the CDR3 CASSLLGTSSGEQFF. The DNA sequence follows: TGTGCCAGCAGCTTACTCGGGACTAGCAGTGGTGAGCAGTTCTTC.